This T cell receptor (beta chain) was observed in a study of tumor-infiltrating lymphocytes in primary liver carcinoma. Study-wide points: It was in tumors, not blood, that the top-250-clone fraction was significantly higher (p = 0.039).

In the case of this clonotype: Its matching antigen is unknown. A much bigger clone sits one base away, suggesting this may be a read error.

TCR beta cDNA was reverse-transcribed from 500 ng of total RNA. The reaction used a constant-region primer and ProtoScript II reverse transcriptase. Three nested multiplex PCR rounds, a slightly modified ARM-PCR, produced the libraries for TCR beta. Each of the first two PCR rounds ran nine to ten cycles with TRBV1-TRBV30 forward and C-beta reverse primers. TCRdb re-called the multiplex PCR reads through MiXCR, storing one row per CDR3 protein. The sample shows around 330,000 distinct CDR3 sequences, roughly two thirds of them seen only once. CDR3 length: 15 amino acids. V lost 0 bases, J lost 6 bases, and 4 bases stayed unmatched. Germline CDR1 and CDR2: MGHRA and YSYEKL. Blood RNA originated from unsorted whole blood, with germline DNA additionally extracted. Collected before surgery were four milliliters of peripheral blood.

The sequence derives from a man aged 40-49 years with primary liver carcinoma and hepatitis B virus infection. The sequencing input was peripheral blood. V usage is TRBV4-1 and J usage is TRBJ1-1; TRBD1 agrees at 10 bases. The CDR3 here is CASSQEGQGISEAFF. The DNA for the CDR3 is TGCGCCAGCAGCCAAGAGGGACAGGGGATCTCTGAAGCTTTCTTT.